This T cell receptor (beta chain) derives from a study of T cell repertoires in cytomegalovirus infection. Study details: Indicated by public TCR beta signatures were CMV infection and matching HLA type.

Using its own MiXCR run on the reads, TCRdb lists one record per CDR3 protein. Among approximately 250,000 distinct CDR3 sequences listed, 12% were seen once. General study results and limits: Adding up the frequency of public TCR beta families identified people who carried CMV plus the relevant HLA. Within the response measured ex vivo, HLA-C-restricted CMV-specific TCR beta clonotypes were dominant.

The V segment lost 5 bases and the J segment 4 bases; nucleotides outside the gene matches: 10. Looked up from germline, CDR1 is SEHNR and CDR2 is FQNEAQ (reference sequence). This CDR3 is 15 amino acids long. About this clonotype itself: Its antigen remains unknown.

Input material: PBMCs. The rearrangement joins TRBV7-9 to TRBJ2-7; 8 bases are a match to TRBD2. This clonotype was sampled from a human donor in good health (CMV status not recorded). Some clones in this sample may be carry-over from other donors' samples. In DNA form, the CDR3 reads TGTGCCAGCAGCCCCAGCAGTGGCGGGAGGTACGAGCAGTACTTC. Residues: CASSPSSGGRYEQYF.